The rows below give T cell receptor beta chains drawn from one sample of a study of blood T cell repertoires in COVID-19. Libraries were prepared by immunoSEQ multiplex PCR; TCRdb keeps only in-frame clonotypes and omits some of them. Of tens of thousands of clones listed, 75% to 90% are singletons. What was sequenced was peripheral blood. These receptors all stem from a man aged 25 to 40 with acute or convalescent COVID-19. Each CDR3 is given with its conserved first and last residue. A D gene is named only where the DNA matches it firmly. Size is stated for part of the rows, as once, few or many counts, or as a class when the clone is expanded.

abundance: .
len: 12
v_gene: TRBV3-1/TRBV3-2
d_gene: .
j_gene: TRBJ2-7
CDR3nt: TGTGCCAGCAGCCATTCATCCTACGAGCAGTACTTC
CDR3aa: CASSHSSYEQYF

abundance: .
len: 14
v_gene: TRBV6-1
d_gene: TRBD2
j_gene: TRBJ2-3
CDR3nt: TGTGCCAGCACCCAGCGGGGGGACGCAGATACGCAGTATTTT
CDR3aa: CASTQRGDADTQYF

abundance: .
len: 15
v_gene: TRBV7-9
d_gene: .
j_gene: TRBJ2-1
CDR3nt: TGTGCCAGCAGCTTATTGGGGACTGGTTACAATGAGCAGTTCTTC
CDR3aa: CASSLLGTGYNEQFF

abundance: .
len: 16
v_gene: TRBV9
d_gene: .
j_gene: TRBJ2-2
CDR3nt: TGTGCCAGCAGCGTATTACCACACGTGAACACCGGGGAGCTGTTTTTT
CDR3aa: CASSVLPHVNTGELFF

abundance: .
len: 14
v_gene: TRBV5-1
d_gene: TRBD1
j_gene: TRBJ2-3
CDR3nt: TGCGCCAGCAGCTTTAAGGGGGCAACAGATACGCAGTATTTT
CDR3aa: CASSFKGATDTQYF

abundance: .
len: 15
v_gene: TRBV5-8
d_gene: .
j_gene: TRBJ1-2
CDR3nt: TGTGCCAGCAGCCTAATACAGAACTCGCGTTGGGGCTACACCTTC
CDR3aa: CASSLIQNSRWGYTF

abundance: .
len: 12
v_gene: TRBV6-5
d_gene: .
j_gene: TRBJ2-1
CDR3nt: TGTGCCAGCAGTCCGGTCGACAATGAGCAGTTCTTC
CDR3aa: CASSPVDNEQFF

abundance: .
len: 13
v_gene: TRBV7-9
d_gene: .
j_gene: TRBJ2-5
CDR3nt: TGTGCCAGCAGCCAGACGACGGGAGAGACCCAGTACTTC
CDR3aa: CASSQTTGETQYF

abundance: .
len: 14
v_gene: TRBV19
d_gene: .
j_gene: TRBJ2-3
CDR3nt: TGTGCCAGTAGTACACGGAGGAGCACAGATACGCAGTATTTT
CDR3aa: CASSTRRSTDTQYF

abundance: .
len: 15
v_gene: TRBV3-1/TRBV3-2
d_gene: TRBD2
j_gene: TRBJ2-1
CDR3nt: TGTGCCAGCAGCCAAGATAGCGGGGCCTACAATGAGCAGTTCTTC
CDR3aa: CASSQDSGAYNEQFF

abundance: .
len: 14
v_gene: TRBV5-1
d_gene: TRBD1
j_gene: TRBJ1-2
CDR3nt: TGCGCCAGCAGCCCCGGGACAGGAACCTATGGCTACACCTTC
CDR3aa: CASSPGTGTYGYTF

abundance: few
len: 11
v_gene: TRBV7-9
d_gene: .
j_gene: TRBJ1-1
CDR3nt: TGTGCCAGCAGCCCTCAGGGCGCAGCTTTCTTT
CDR3aa: CASSPQGAAFF

abundance: once
len: 15
v_gene: TRBV27
d_gene: .
j_gene: TRBJ2-1
CDR3nt: TGTGCCAGCAGTTTACTGGGGCGGGGTTACAATGAGCAGTTCTTC
CDR3aa: CASSLLGRGYNEQFF

abundance: .
len: 13
v_gene: TRBV6-5
d_gene: .
j_gene: TRBJ1-2
CDR3nt: TGTGCCAGTAAACGGAGAGCTAACTATGGCTACACCTTC
CDR3aa: CASKRRANYGYTF

abundance: .
len: 14
v_gene: TRBV5-1
d_gene: TRBD1
j_gene: TRBJ1-1
CDR3nt: TGCGCCAGCCGAATAGGGACAGACAACACTGAAGCTTTCTTT
CDR3aa: CASRIGTDNTEAFF

abundance: .
len: 17
v_gene: TRBV18
d_gene: .
j_gene: TRBJ1-4
CDR3nt: TGTGCCAGCTCACCGACAAGACCGACGACAACTAATGAAAAACTGTTTTTT
CDR3aa: CASSPTRPTTTNEKLFF

abundance: .
len: 13
v_gene: TRBV9
d_gene: .
j_gene: TRBJ2-5
CDR3nt: TGTGCCAGCAGCGCCGGGACATTCGAGACCCAGTACTTC
CDR3aa: CASSAGTFETQYF

abundance: .
len: 15
v_gene: TRBV7-9
d_gene: .
j_gene: TRBJ1-4
CDR3nt: TGTGCCAGCAGCCAGGCCCAAGGTATGGGTGAAAAACTGTTTTTT
CDR3aa: CASSQAQGMGEKLFF

abundance: .
len: 15
v_gene: TRBV5-5
d_gene: .
j_gene: TRBJ2-7
CDR3nt: TGTGCCAGCAGCTTGCGCGGGACAGAAACCTACGAGCAGTACTTC
CDR3aa: CASSLRGTETYEQYF

abundance: .
len: 15
v_gene: TRBV2
d_gene: .
j_gene: TRBJ1-3
CDR3nt: TGTGCCAGCAGTGTCGGGGTTAACTCTGGAAACACCATATATTTT
CDR3aa: CASSVGVNSGNTIYF

abundance: .
len: 16
v_gene: TRBV7-2
d_gene: .
j_gene: TRBJ2-7
CDR3nt: TGTGCCAGCAGCTCAATACGGACAACCAACTCCTACGAGCAGTACTTC
CDR3aa: CASSSIRTTNSYEQYF

abundance: .
len: 13
v_gene: TRBV11-2
d_gene: .
j_gene: TRBJ2-3
CDR3nt: TGTGCCAGCAGCTTGGAGTGGACAGATACGCAGTATTTT
CDR3aa: CASSLEWTDTQYF

abundance: .
len: 15
v_gene: TRBV2
d_gene: TRBD1
j_gene: TRBJ2-7
CDR3nt: TGTGCCAGCAGTGAAGTGGACAGGGAAACTAGAGAGCAGTACTTC
CDR3aa: CASSEVDRETREQYF

abundance: .
len: 15
v_gene: TRBV5-1
d_gene: .
j_gene: TRBJ2-2
CDR3nt: TGCGCCAGCAGCTTGGCCCTGAGAGGTCACGGGGAGCTGTTTTTT
CDR3aa: CASSLALRGHGELFF

abundance: .
len: 14
v_gene: TRBV5-4
d_gene: TRBD1
j_gene: TRBJ1-2
CDR3nt: TGTGCCAGCAGCCAAGGACAGGGAGACTATGGCTACACCTTC
CDR3aa: CASSQGQGDYGYTF

abundance: .
len: 16
v_gene: TRBV5-1
d_gene: TRBD1
j_gene: TRBJ2-5
CDR3nt: TGCGCCAGCAGCCTCGGGGGGACAGGGGGCCAAGAGACCCAGTACTTC
CDR3aa: CASSLGGTGGQETQYF

abundance: once
len: 14
v_gene: TRBV7-2
d_gene: .
j_gene: TRBJ1-2
CDR3nt: TGTGCCAGCAGCTTAAGCAGGGCTAACTATGGCTACACCTTC
CDR3aa: CASSLSRANYGYTF

abundance: .
len: 15
v_gene: TRBV18
d_gene: TRBD2
j_gene: TRBJ2-3
CDR3nt: TGTGCCAGCTCACGAGCGGGAGGGCCGGTCGATACGCAGTATTTT
CDR3aa: CASSRAGGPVDTQYF

abundance: .
len: 16
v_gene: TRBV10-3
d_gene: TRBD1
j_gene: TRBJ2-1
CDR3nt: TGTGCCATCAGTGAGTGGGGACAGAATGAAGGTAGTGAGCAGTTCTTC
CDR3aa: CAISEWGQNEGSEQFF

abundance: .
len: 13
v_gene: TRBV2
d_gene: .
j_gene: TRBJ1-5
CDR3nt: TGTGCCAGCAGTCGACAGGGCAATCAGCCCCAGCATTTT
CDR3aa: CASSRQGNQPQHF

abundance: .
len: 16
v_gene: TRBV4-2
d_gene: .
j_gene: TRBJ2-2
CDR3nt: TGTGCCAGCAGCCAAGAACCACGAGGAAACACCGGGGAGCTGTTTTTT
CDR3aa: CASSQEPRGNTGELFF

abundance: .
len: 14
v_gene: TRBV5-6
d_gene: TRBD1
j_gene: TRBJ1-1
CDR3nt: TGTGCCAGCACCCTAAGGGACAGCAACACTGAAGCTTTCTTT
CDR3aa: CASTLRDSNTEAFF

abundance: .
len: 15
v_gene: TRBV25-1
d_gene: .
j_gene: TRBJ1-2
CDR3nt: TGTGCCAGCAGTGGACCACCGACAGCTAACTATGGCTACACCTTC
CDR3aa: CASSGPPTANYGYTF

abundance: .
len: 15
v_gene: TRBV21-1
d_gene: .
j_gene: TRBJ2-7
CDR3nt: TGTGCCAGCAGCAATGATCGGGGGACCTCCTACGAGCAGTACTTC
CDR3aa: CASSNDRGTSYEQYF

abundance: once
len: 13
v_gene: TRBV19
d_gene: TRBD1
j_gene: TRBJ1-5
CDR3nt: TGTGCCAGCTCACAGGGGAGCAATCAGCCCCAGCATTTT
CDR3aa: CASSQGSNQPQHF

abundance: .
len: 17
v_gene: TRBV4-2
d_gene: .
j_gene: TRBJ1-3
CDR3nt: TGTGCCAGCAGCCAAGATCTTACCCCGAGCTCTGGAAACACCATATATTTT
CDR3aa: CASSQDLTPSSGNTIYF

abundance: .
len: 18
v_gene: TRBV19
d_gene: TRBD1
j_gene: TRBJ1-3
CDR3nt: TGTGCCAGTCGGCCGCCGGGACAGGGGGCGAGCTCTGGAAACACCATATATTTT
CDR3aa: CASRPPGQGASSGNTIYF

abundance: .
len: 16
v_gene: TRBV18
d_gene: .
j_gene: TRBJ2-2
CDR3nt: TGTGCCAGCTCACCGGTGGGCAGGGCGAACACCGGGGAGCTGTTTTTT
CDR3aa: CASSPVGRANTGELFF

abundance: few
len: 17
v_gene: TRBV7-8
d_gene: .
j_gene: TRBJ1-2
CDR3nt: TGTGCCAGCAGCTTAGTTCTCCGCCTTACAGCAAACTATGGCTACACCTTC
CDR3aa: CASSLVLRLTANYGYTF

abundance: once
len: 16
v_gene: TRBV11-3
d_gene: .
j_gene: TRBJ2-1
CDR3nt: TGTGCCAGCAGCTTAGAATCAGGCCCCGCTAACAATGAGCAGTTCTTC
CDR3aa: CASSLESGPANNEQFF

abundance: .
len: 15
v_gene: TRBV6-1
d_gene: .
j_gene: TRBJ1-3
CDR3nt: TGTGCCAGCAGTCCCTACTCGACAGTCGGAAACACCATATATTTT
CDR3aa: CASSPYSTVGNTIYF

abundance: few
len: 10
v_gene: TRBV29-1
d_gene: .
j_gene: TRBJ2-1
CDR3nt: TGCAGCGTTATGAGCGATGAGCAGTTCTTC
CDR3aa: CSVMSDEQFF

abundance: .
len: 16
v_gene: TRBV4-2
d_gene: .
j_gene: TRBJ2-2
CDR3nt: TGTGCCAGCAGCCTTCGTGGGGGGGCGGACACCGGGGAGCTGTTTTTT
CDR3aa: CASSLRGGADTGELFF

abundance: once
len: 13
v_gene: TRBV5-4
d_gene: .
j_gene: TRBJ2-2
CDR3nt: TGTGCCAGCAGCCACAGGGACACCGGGGAGCTGTTTTTT
CDR3aa: CASSHRDTGELFF

abundance: many
len: 16
v_gene: TRBV24-1
d_gene: TRBD1
j_gene: TRBJ2-1
CDR3nt: TGTGCCACCAGTGATTTTGGGACAGGGGGTGACAATGAGCAGTTCTTC
CDR3aa: CATSDFGTGGDNEQFF

abundance: .
len: 18
v_gene: TRBV19
d_gene: .
j_gene: TRBJ1-6
CDR3nt: TGTGCCAGTAGTATGTCCGGAGTAGGACGGACTAATAATTCACCCCTCCACTTT
CDR3aa: CASSMSGVGRTNNSPLHF

abundance: once
len: 15
v_gene: TRBV9
d_gene: .
j_gene: TRBJ2-5
CDR3nt: TGTGCCAGCAGCGTAGAGCGAGACAGACAAGAGACCCAGTACTTC
CDR3aa: CASSVERDRQETQYF

abundance: .
len: 14
v_gene: TRBV28
d_gene: .
j_gene: TRBJ2-5
CDR3nt: TGTGCCAGCAGTTTTTGGTCTGGGAGAGAGACCCAGTACTTC
CDR3aa: CASSFWSGRETQYF

abundance: .
len: 14
v_gene: TRBV7-2
d_gene: TRBD1
j_gene: TRBJ1-2
CDR3nt: TGTGCCAGCAGCCCCGGGCAGGGGGGCTGGGGCTACACCTTC
CDR3aa: CASSPGQGGWGYTF

abundance: .
len: 16
v_gene: TRBV4-2
d_gene: .
j_gene: TRBJ1-2
CDR3nt: TGTGCCAGCAGCCAAGGCCACCCAACAGGGAGCTATGGCTACACCTTC
CDR3aa: CASSQGHPTGSYGYTF

abundance: .
len: 15
v_gene: TRBV7-8
d_gene: TRBD2
j_gene: TRBJ2-3
CDR3nt: TGTGCCAGCAGCTTAGTTAGCGGGGGGACAGATACGCAGTATTTT
CDR3aa: CASSLVSGGTDTQYF

abundance: .
len: 13
v_gene: TRBV12-3/TRBV12-4
d_gene: .
j_gene: TRBJ1-2
CDR3nt: TGTGCCAGCAGTTTACCCGGGTTTGGTGGCTACACCTTC
CDR3aa: CASSLPGFGGYTF

abundance: .
len: 15
v_gene: TRBV29-1
d_gene: .
j_gene: TRBJ2-5
CDR3nt: TGCAGCGTGACCACTGGGGAGTCGGTCGAGGAGACCCAGTACTTC
CDR3aa: CSVTTGESVEETQYF

abundance: .
len: 14
v_gene: TRBV7-8
d_gene: TRBD1
j_gene: TRBJ1-2
CDR3nt: TGTGCCAGCAGCTCTACCGGGACAGGGCCTGGCTACACCTTC
CDR3aa: CASSSTGTGPGYTF

abundance: .
len: 12
v_gene: TRBV7-2
d_gene: TRBD1
j_gene: TRBJ1-2
CDR3nt: TGTGCCAGCAGCTTTAACAGGGGGGGCTACACCTTC
CDR3aa: CASSFNRGGYTF

abundance: .
len: 13
v_gene: TRBV19
d_gene: .
j_gene: TRBJ1-1
CDR3nt: TGTGCCAGTCAAGCTTACTTCGGCACTGAAGCTTTCTTT
CDR3aa: CASQAYFGTEAFF

abundance: .
len: 13
v_gene: TRBV6-4
d_gene: .
j_gene: TRBJ1-6
CDR3nt: TGTGCCAGCAGTGGTACAGGGCGTGCGCCCCTCCACTTT
CDR3aa: CASSGTGRAPLHF